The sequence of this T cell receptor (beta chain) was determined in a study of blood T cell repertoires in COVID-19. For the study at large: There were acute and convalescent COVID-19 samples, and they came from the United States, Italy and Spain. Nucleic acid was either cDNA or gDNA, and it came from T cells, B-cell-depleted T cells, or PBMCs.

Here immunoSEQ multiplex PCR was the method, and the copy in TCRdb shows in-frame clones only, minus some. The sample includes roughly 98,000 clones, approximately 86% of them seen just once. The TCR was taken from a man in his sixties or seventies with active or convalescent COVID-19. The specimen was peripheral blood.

CDR3 in amino acids: CASSDAWGGQPQHF. CDR3 DNA: TGTGCCAGCAGTGACGCATGGGGCGGTCAGCCCCAGCATTTT. The gene calls are TRBV2 and TRBJ1-5; TRBD1 might be the D (5 bases). The germline V and J ends were trimmed by 3 bases and 6 bases, with 12 bases remaining between them. The CDR3 is 14 residues long. Germline assignment: CDR1 SNHLY and CDR2 FYNNEI.